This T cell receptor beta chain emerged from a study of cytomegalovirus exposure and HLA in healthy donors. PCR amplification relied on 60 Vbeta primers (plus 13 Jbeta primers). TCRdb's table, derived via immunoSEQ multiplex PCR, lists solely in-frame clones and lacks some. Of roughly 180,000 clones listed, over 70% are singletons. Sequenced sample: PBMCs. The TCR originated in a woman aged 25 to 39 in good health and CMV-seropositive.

In DNA form, the CDR3 reads TGCGCCAGCAGTCACCATGACAGATCCTACGAGCAGTACTTC. Residues: CASSHHDRSYEQYF. This sequence joins TRBV23-1 and TRBJ2-7; D may be TRBD1 (5 bases). TRBV23-1 is an ORF; its function is uncertain. There are 14 residues in the CDR3. V lost 3 bases and J 1 base, leaving 10 bases between the germline ends.